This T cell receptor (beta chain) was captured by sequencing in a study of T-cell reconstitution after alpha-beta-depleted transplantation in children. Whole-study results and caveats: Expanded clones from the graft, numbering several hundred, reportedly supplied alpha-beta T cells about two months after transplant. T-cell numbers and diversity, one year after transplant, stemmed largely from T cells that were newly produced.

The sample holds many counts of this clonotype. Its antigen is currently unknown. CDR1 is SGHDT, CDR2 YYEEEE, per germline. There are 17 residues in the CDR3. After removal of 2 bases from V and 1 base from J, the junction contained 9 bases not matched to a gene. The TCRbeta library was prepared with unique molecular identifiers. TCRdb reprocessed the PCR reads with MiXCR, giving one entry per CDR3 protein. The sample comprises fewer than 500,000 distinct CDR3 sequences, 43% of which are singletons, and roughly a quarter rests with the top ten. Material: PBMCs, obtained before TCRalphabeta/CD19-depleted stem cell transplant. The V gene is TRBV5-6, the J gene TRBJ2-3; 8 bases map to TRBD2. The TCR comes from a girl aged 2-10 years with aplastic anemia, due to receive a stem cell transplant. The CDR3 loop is CASSLAGVILGTDTQYF. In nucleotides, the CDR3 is TGTGCCAGCAGCTTAGCGGGAGTGATTCTGGGCACAGATACGCAGTATTTT. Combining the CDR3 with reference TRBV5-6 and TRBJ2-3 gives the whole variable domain DAGVTQSPTHLIKTRGQQVTLRCSPKSGHDTVSWYQQALGQGPQFIFQYYEEEERQRGNFPDRFSGHQFPNYSSELNVNALLLGDSALYLCASSLAGVILGTDTQYFGPGTRLTVL.